One sample yielded the 9 T cell receptor beta chains listed below, sequenced in a study of regulatory T cells in long-lasting Graves disease. Time point: newly diagnosed GD, antithyroid drugs for less than 3 months. Preparation of the TCR library used RNA extracted from PBMCs. Libraries of TCR beta came from iRepertoire HTBI primers plus Arm-PCR of CDR3 regions. From the multiplex PCR reads, TCRdb called clonotypes with MiXCR, one entry per CDR3 protein. This sample has 350,000 to 400,000 distinct CDR3 sequences, with around 15% found just once. The data also belong to a second study, concerning T cells in Graves' hyperthyroidism and ophthalmopathy.

Source: peripheral blood mononuclear cells (PBMCs), taken at new diagnosis, from a patient treated with antithyroid drugs. The receptors derive from a woman aged 18-35 years with Graves disease.

This clonotype showed up many times. The chain combines TRBV6-2 or TRBV6-3 with TRBJ1-1; weak D call: TRBD1 (6 bases). The CDR3 covers 14 residues. Germline CDR1 and CDR2: MNHEY and SVGEGT. The V end lost 2 bases, the J end lost 5 bases, and 12 bases lay between the germline ends. CDR3 protein: CASSYEGGGTEAFF. DNA for the CDR3: TGTGCCAGCAGTTACGAGGGGGGTGGGACTGAAGCTTTCTTT.

This clonotype was seen at least ten times. The J gene is TRBJ2-7, the V gene TRBV28; possible D gene TRBD1, 6 bases. From germline, CDR1 is MDHEN and CDR2 SYDVKM. This CDR3 has 14 amino acids. Deletions cut 5 bases from V and 2 bases from J, with 13 bases between. This CDR3 is CASSRTGTTYEQYF. The DNA of the CDR3 is TGTGCCAGCAGTCGGACCGGGACAACCTACGAGCAGTACTTC.

A few counts support this clonotype. J is TRBJ1-1 and V is TRBV2; D perhaps matches TRBD1 (5 bases). Trimming cost V 4 bases and J 0 bases, with 6 bases left between them. Germline V gene sequence: CDR1 SNHLY, CDR2 FYNNEI. CDR3 length equals 13 residues. CDR3 loop: CASSVQVNTEAFF. DNA for the CDR3: TGTGCCAGCAGTGTACAGGTGAACACTGAAGCTTTCTTT.

The rearrangement links TRBV7-9 to TRBJ2-2, with D perhaps TRBD1 (6 bases). There are 17 residues in the CDR3. The germline V and J ends were trimmed by 1 base and 1 base, with 13 bases remaining between them. Germline-derived CDR1 and CDR2 are SEHNR and FQNEAQ (reference sequence). CDR3 bases: TGTGCCAGCAGCTTAGTGACAGGACCCCTGAACACCGGGGAGCTGTTTTTT. This encodes CASSLVTGPLNTGELFF.

There are many counts of this clonotype. V gene TRBV6-1 combines with J gene TRBJ2-7, with 10 bases identical to TRBD1. J was trimmed by 1 base and V by 5 bases; bases with no gene match: 5. The CDR3 totals 15 residues. CDR1 is MNHNS and CDR2 is SASEGT in the germline V gene. The CDR3 sequence: CASSPPDRGSYEQYF. The CDR3 nucleotides are TGTGCCAGCAGTCCACCGGACAGGGGGTCCTACGAGCAGTACTTC.

This clonotype was observed a few times. The chain recombines TRBV5-6 with TRBJ2-1; 8 nucleotides line up with TRBD1. The junction had 2 bases not matched to a gene; V was cut back by 0 bases and J by 3 bases. The germline CDR1 and CDR2 sequences are SGHDT and YYEEEE. The CDR3 loop spans 15 amino acids. CDR3 residues: CASSLDRGIYNEQFF. The CDR3 coding sequence is TGTGCCAGCAGCTTGGACAGGGGGATCTACAATGAGCAGTTCTTC.

This clonotype has a count of ten or more. V usage is TRBV7-3 and J usage is TRBJ2-7, with 9 bases identical to TRBD2. The germline V gene encodes CDR1 SGHTA and CDR2 FQGTGA. This CDR3 region has 14 residues. J was trimmed by 3 bases and V by 4 bases; bases with no gene match: 4. CDR3 sequence (DNA): TGTGCCAGCAGCTCAAGCGGGGGGAGCTACGAGCAGTACTTC. Translating it yields CASSSSGGSYEQYF.

In its sample, this clonotype was seen many times. J is TRBJ2-3 and V is TRBV13, with unresolved D. Germline loops: CDR1 PRHDT, CDR2 FYEKMQ (reference sequence). V was cut by 5 bases and J by 1 base, with 13 bases left in between. The CDR3 is 15 amino acids. CDR3 sequence reads: CASSQLYRGTDTQYF. The CDR3 nucleotides are TGTGCCAGCAGCCAGCTTTATAGGGGCACAGATACGCAGTATTTT. Complete variable domain (other parts from reference TRBV13 and TRBJ2-3): AAGVIQSPRHLIKEKRETATLKCYPIPRHDTVYWYQQGPGQDPQFLISFYEKMQSDKGSIPDRFSAQQFSDYHSELNMSSLELGDSALYFCASSQLYRGTDTQYFGPGTRLTVL.

This clonotype was observed many times. The chain has TRBV28 and TRBJ2-7, with TRBD2 matching over 7 bases. V shed 8 bases, J shed 6 bases, and the junction held 22 bases outside the gene matches. Germline CDR1 is MDHEN and CDR2 is SYDVKM. The CDR3 sequence is 17 residues long. This chain's CDR3 is CASHEGLAGALGIEQYF. The CDR3 nucleotides are TGTGCCAGCCACGAGGGATTGGCGGGAGCGTTAGGGATCGAGCAGTACTTC.